A single sample gave rise to the 2 T cell receptor beta chains below, sequenced in a study of CD8 T cells in ankylosing spondylitis. TCRdb reanalysed the 5' RACE reads using MiXCR and keeps one entry per CDR3 protein. The data hold roughly 300,000 distinct CDR3 sequences, with around 8% observed a single time. For these receptors, no antigen is known. Findings and caveats of the study: Seemingly characteristic of ankylosing spondylitis blood was a TCR beta motif consisting of about 8 highly homologous variants.

The sample comprised blood, either unsorted or a sorted T cell fraction (not recorded which). Every receptor here comes from a male donor with ankylosing spondylitis.

This clonotype was recorded at least ten times. The chain joins TRBV5-1 to TRBJ2-1, with 7 nucleotides matching TRBD2. With V trimmed by 7 bases and J by 10 bases, 11 bases remained unmatched. Germline CDR1 SGHRS, CDR2 YFSETQ. This CDR3 has 13 amino acids. CDR3 in DNA: TGCGCCAGCGGAGATCGTGGGGGACTAGAGCAGTTCTTC. This sequence encodes CASGDRGGLEQFF.

V and J are TRBV19 and TRBJ2-2, with D hard to call. CDR1 is LNHDA, CDR2 SQIVND, per germline (reference sequence). Trimming cost V 10 bases and J 0 bases, with 15 bases left between them. This CDR3 comprises 15 residues. This CDR3 reads CATAPSSANTGELFF. CDR3 DNA sequence: TGTGCCACCGCACCCTCGAGCGCGAACACCGGGGAGCTGTTTTTT.